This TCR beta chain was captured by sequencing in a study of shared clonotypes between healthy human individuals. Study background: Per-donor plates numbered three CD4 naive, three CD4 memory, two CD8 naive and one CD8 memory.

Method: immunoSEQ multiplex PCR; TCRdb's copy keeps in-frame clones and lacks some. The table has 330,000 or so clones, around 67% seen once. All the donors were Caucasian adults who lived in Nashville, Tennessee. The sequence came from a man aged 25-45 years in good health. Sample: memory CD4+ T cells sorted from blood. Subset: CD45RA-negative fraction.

CDR3 loop: CASSLARLGGDTQYF. CDR3 DNA sequence: TGTGCCAGCAGCTTAGCGCGACTAGGGGGAGATACGCAGTATTTT. The chain links TRBV7-8 to TRBJ2-3; D possibly uses TRBD1 or TRBD2 (6 bases each). This CDR3 contains 15 residues. Germline assignment: CDR1 SGHVS and CDR2 FQNEAQ. Trimming pared 0 bases from V and 5 bases from J, leaving 12 bases between. Supplemented by reference TRBV7-8 and TRBJ2-3, the full variable domain reads GAGVSQSPRYKVAKRGQDVALRCDPISGHVSLFWYQQALGQGPEFLTYFQNEAQLDKSGLPSDRFFAERPEGSVSTLKIQRTQQEDSAVYLCASSLARLGGDTQYFGPGTRLTVL.